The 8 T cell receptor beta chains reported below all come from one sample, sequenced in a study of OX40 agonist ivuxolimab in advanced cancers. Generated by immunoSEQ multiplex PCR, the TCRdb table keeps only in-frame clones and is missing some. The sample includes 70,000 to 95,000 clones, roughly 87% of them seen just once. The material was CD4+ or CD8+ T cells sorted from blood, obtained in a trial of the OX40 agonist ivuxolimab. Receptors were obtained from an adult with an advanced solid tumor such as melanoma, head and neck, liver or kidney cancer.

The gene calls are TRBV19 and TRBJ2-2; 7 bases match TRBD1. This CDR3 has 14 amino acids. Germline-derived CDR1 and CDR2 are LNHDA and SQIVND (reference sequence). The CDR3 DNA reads TGTGCGTCTTGTGGGACAGCGAACACCGGGGAGCTGTTTTTT. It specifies CASCGTANTGELFF.

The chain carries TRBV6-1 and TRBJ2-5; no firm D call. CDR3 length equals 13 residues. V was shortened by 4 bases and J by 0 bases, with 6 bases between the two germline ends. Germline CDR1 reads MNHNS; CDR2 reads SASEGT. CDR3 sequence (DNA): TGTGCCAGCAGTGGTACGTACCAAGAGACCCAGTACTTC. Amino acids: CASSGTYQETQYF.

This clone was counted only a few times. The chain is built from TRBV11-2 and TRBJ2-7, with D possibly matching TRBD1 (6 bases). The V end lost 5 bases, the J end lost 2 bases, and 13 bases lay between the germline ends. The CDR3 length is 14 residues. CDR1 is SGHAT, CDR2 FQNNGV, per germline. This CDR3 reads CASSLTGLTYEQYF. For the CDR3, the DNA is TGTGCCAGCAGCCTAACAGGGCTTACCTACGAGCAGTACTTC.

The CDR3 DNA reads TGTGCCAGTAGTTATCGCCCTTCCCCGACTAGCACAGATACGCAGTATTTT. This codes for CASSYRPSPTSTDTQYF. V usage is TRBV19 and J usage is TRBJ2-3; D gene uncertain. The germline V and J ends were trimmed by 5 bases and 0 bases, with 18 bases remaining between them. This CDR3 is built from 17 residues. Germline lookup yields CDR1 LNHDA and CDR2 SQIVND (reference sequence).

CDR3 residues: CAWSDLTGKEKLFF. As DNA, the CDR3 is TGTGCCTGGAGTGATTTGACAGGAAAAGAAAAACTGTTTTTT. The chain carries TRBV30 and TRBJ1-4; D is possibly TRBD1 (6 bases). The CDR3 sequence is 14 residues long. V shed 1 base and J shed 8 bases, with 14 bases lying between them. Per germline, CDR1 GTSNPN and CDR2 SVGIG (reference sequence).

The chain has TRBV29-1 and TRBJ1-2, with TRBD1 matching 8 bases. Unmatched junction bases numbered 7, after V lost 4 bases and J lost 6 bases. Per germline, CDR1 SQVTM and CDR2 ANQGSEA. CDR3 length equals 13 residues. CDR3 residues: CSVGQGAFDGYTF. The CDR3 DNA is TGCAGCGTTGGCCAGGGGGCGTTTGATGGCTACACCTTC.

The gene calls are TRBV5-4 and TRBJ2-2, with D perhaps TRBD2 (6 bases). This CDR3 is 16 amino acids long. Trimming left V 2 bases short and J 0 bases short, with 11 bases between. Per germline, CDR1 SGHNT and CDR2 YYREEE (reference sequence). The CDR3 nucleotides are TGTGCCAGCAGCTTAGCGCTAGCGCCGAACACCGGGGAGCTGTTTTTT. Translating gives CASSLALAPNTGELFF.

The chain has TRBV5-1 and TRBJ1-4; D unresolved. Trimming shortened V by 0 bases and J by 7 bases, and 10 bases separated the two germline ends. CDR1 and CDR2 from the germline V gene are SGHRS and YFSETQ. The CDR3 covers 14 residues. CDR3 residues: CASSLASQTEKLFF. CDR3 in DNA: TGCGCCAGCAGCTTGGCCTCTCAGACTGAAAAACTGTTTTTT.